This TCR beta chain was profiled in a study of cytomegalovirus exposure and HLA in healthy donors. Points from the study as a whole: In a later analysis, at a false discovery rate of 0.05, 17,000 or so TCR beta sequences matched HLA alleles. A later analysis by the authors found several of the most significant clusters apparently linked to common viral pathogens. Researchers catalogued roughly 170 TCR beta chains as cytomegalovirus-associated.

The primer mix had 60 Vbeta and 13 Jbeta primers. Authors' processing steps: A follow-up analysis tallied 60 million to 85 million unique TCR beta chains, about 11 million shared. Method: immunoSEQ multiplex PCR; TCRdb's copy keeps in-frame clones and lacks some. That table furnishes V, J and clone size, whereas the DNA furnished D and trimming. The sample shows some 160,000 clones, around 75% of them seen only once. The CDR3 totals 13 residues. V was pared by 4 bases and J by 5 bases, with 6 bases of the junction left unmatched. In germline, CDR1 is SGHRS, CDR2 YFSETQ. A note on this clone: Antigen: not known.

The chain links TRBV5-1 to TRBJ2-7; 7 bases align to TRBD1. The clonotype was recovered from a woman aged 40 to 50 in good health and CMV-seronegative. Sequenced material: PBMCs. This CDR3 is CASSQGTVNEQYF. CDR3 sequence (DNA): TGCGCCAGCAGCCAGGGGACAGTTAACGAGCAGTACTTC.